This T cell receptor beta chain was documented in a study of blood T cells in healthy people across ages (dated by TCRdb to between 2014 and 2016). With respect to the entire study: In model experiments, template switching captured roughly one uniquely barcoded TCR beta cDNA molecule for every two T cells. The study measured age-related changes in TCR beta repertoire diversity using deep sequencing normalized with unique cDNA molecular identifiers. The donors were divided into four age groups: young (average approximately 15 years), middle-aged (around 37), aged (about 60) and long-lived (roughly 88). To avoid experimental bias, donors of different ages were distributed randomly across sequencing lanes. For two donors (one aged 18 to 29 and one aged 80 or older), the study analyzed two additional independent replicas of 1 million unique cDNA reads from the same blood draw.

The library came from 5' RACE. The instrument was an Illumina HiSeq 2500. A second roughly 6 to 12 cycle PCR used a sample-barcoded 5' primer and a J-beta primer mix. A unique molecular identifier was introduced onto each TCR beta cDNA molecule by a template-switch 5' adaptor carrying 12 random nucleotides. Each sample yielded at least 2.5 million CDR3-containing paired-end reads. All of the RNA was converted into first-strand cDNA using the Mint cDNA synthesis kit, with a TRBC-specific oligonucleotide serving as the primer. After uracil-DNA glycosylase treatment, a first 18-cycle PCR used universal primers M1SS and BC2_uni_R on all cDNA. The authors' pipeline ran thus. For normalization, 1 million high-quality reads were randomly selected from each sample, with every read carrying a distinct molecular identifier. Instead of being binned into consensus sequences, reads with shared molecular identifiers were discarded. MiTCR, with a Q25 quality threshold and the strictest error-elimination algorithm, was used for CDR3 identification, clonotype clustering and error correction. A nonparametric unseen species model with Euler transformation was used to estimate lower-bound total TCR beta diversity. The public reads were quality trimmed at Q25 with fastp and then assembled into clones with MiXCR by TCRdb, keeping productive beta chains. Identical CDR3 proteins give one entry, which carries the most common genes and DNA. It is TCRdb's table, rather than the study itself, that gives the V and J calls and clone size. Recorded for this sample are 1.5 million to 2 million distinct CDR3 sequences; around 48% of them occurred a single time. Jointly, the top ten make up around 2.1% of the sample.

The CDR3 contains 15 residues, cysteine and phenylalanine counted. CDR3 DNA only is kept here, 45 bases in frame from base 1. As encoded in the germline V gene, CDR1 is SGHRS while CDR2 is YFSETQ. V is clipped by 0 bases and J by 4 bases, and the sequence between their germline boundaries is 13 bases long. Systemically healthy Caucasian individuals from Russia, approximately 39 in total and aged about 6 to 90 years, were included as donors. Approximately 9.3 milliliters of peripheral blood were drawn from each donor into EDTA-treated Vacutainer tubes. Ficoll-Paque density-gradient centrifugation was used to isolate PBMCs, with at least 7 million per sample. Trizol reagent was used to extract total RNA from PBMCs, with at least 5.5 micrograms per sample. Naive CD45RAhigh/CD27high T cell percentages were measured by flow cytometry on a PBMC aliquot from every donor. Paper-wide results and their limitations: The long-lived group showed more naive CD4+ T cells, fewer expanded clones and increased TCR diversity than the aged group, suggesting age selection. There was a strong correlation between observed TCR beta diversity and the percentage of naive T cells measured by flow cytometry. Because donor CMV infection status was unknown, age-related changes in expanded clonotypes were potentially confounded. Conclusive comparison of naive and antigen-experienced compartments was prevented by the profiling of bulk unsorted PBMCs. Total diversity estimates from one million sequenced T cells were considered lower bounds and underestimates. Observed TCR beta diversity per million T cells fell roughly linearly with age, and a significant reduction was already apparent by age roughly 40.

Of note for this clonotype: Its antigen is still unknown. No quality values exist for individual bases; no much larger clone is one base distant.

This receptor was obtained from a woman aged 40 to 49 in good health. The sequenced material came from blood. In this chain, TRBV5-1 is recombined with TRBJ1-2; TRBD1 might be the D gene, on 5 matching bases. The DNA reads TGCGCCAGCAGCTTGGCCCCGAGGGACTTCTATGGCTACACCTTC. The resulting protein is CASSLAPRDFYGYTF.